These 9 T cell receptor beta chains originate from one sample sequenced in a study of identical twins. TCRdb re-derived calls from the 5' RACE reads in MiXCR, one entry per CDR3 protein. The sample consists of 500,000 to 650,000 distinct CDR3 sequences, 20% to 25% of them appearing once. The same specimen was also included in a second study, on yellow fever vaccine responses in identical twins.

What was sequenced was CD4+ T cells sorted from blood. Receptor source: a woman between 18 and 29 years old in good health.

The genes are TRBV29-1 and TRBJ2-3; D might be TRBD2 (6 bases). There are 14 residues in the CDR3. Germline loops: CDR1 SQVTM, CDR2 ANQGSEA. Trimming removed 4 bases at V and 5 bases at J, with 16 bases between. For the CDR3, the DNA is TGCAGCGTTGTTCACGGGGGAGGAGGAGATACGCAGTATTTT. Amino acid sequence: CSVVHGGGGDTQYF.

This clonotype was seen a handful of times. This chain joins TRBV9 and TRBJ1-1; 8 positions agree with TRBD1. In germline, CDR1 is SGDLS, CDR2 YYNGEE. This CDR3 has 16 residues. The J segment lost 3 bases and the V segment lost 1 base, leaving 8 bases of the junction unmatched. For the CDR3, the DNA is TGTGCCAGCAGCGTATCACCAGGGGGCCTGGACACTGAAGCTTTCTTT. Its protein product is CASSVSPGGLDTEAFF.

The J gene is TRBJ2-1, the V gene TRBV7-9; 11 bases align to TRBD2. J lost 3 bases, V lost 6 bases, and 4 bases had no gene match. The CDR3 contains 15 residues. CDR1 and CDR2 (germline): SEHNR, FQNEAQ (reference sequence). This CDR3 is CASSLSGRGYNEQFF. The CDR3 DNA sequence: TGTGCCAGCAGTCTTAGCGGGAGGGGCTACAATGAGCAGTTCTTC. The whole variable domain, filled in from reference TRBV7-9 and TRBJ2-1, reads DTGVSQNPRHKITKRGQNVTFRCDPISEHNRLYWYRQTLGQGPEFLTYFQNEAQLEKSRLLSDRFSAERPKGSFSTLEIQRTEQGDSAMYLCASSLSGRGYNEQFFGPGTRLTVL.

This clonotype has more than one count but fewer than ten. The chain is built from TRBV20-1 and TRBJ2-1; D might be TRBD1 (5 bases). The CDR3 has 15 amino acids. Germline V gene sequence: CDR1 DFQATT, CDR2 SNEGSKA (reference sequence). Trimming pared 0 bases from V and 4 bases from J, leaving 13 bases between. Here the CDR3 reads CSARDSQGLYNEQFF. The CDR3 DNA is TGCAGTGCTAGAGATTCCCAGGGATTGTACAATGAGCAGTTCTTC.

V usage is TRBV23-1 and J usage is TRBJ2-3; 8 bases are shared with TRBD2. TRBV23-1 is an ORF; its function is uncertain. The V and J ends lost 3 bases and 2 bases, in that order; junction bases with no gene match: 1. The CDR3 length is 14 residues. The chain's CDR3 is CASSQREVTDTQYF. The CDR3 bases are TGCGCCAGCAGTCAGCGGGAGGTCACAGATACGCAGTATTTT.

The V and J genes are TRBV28 and TRBJ1-5; D possibly corresponds to TRBD1 (5 bases). CDR1 is MDHEN and CDR2 is SYDVKM in the germline V gene. Between the trimmed V and J ends, which lost 3 bases and 6 bases, there was a span of 15 bases. The CDR3 totals 15 residues. CDR3: CASSFSQGDGQPQHF. CDR3 nucleotides: TGTGCCAGCAGTTTTAGCCAGGGTGACGGTCAGCCCCAGCATTTT.

The chain combines TRBV7-8 with TRBJ1-5; 8 bases map to TRBD1. The germline CDR1 and CDR2 sequences are SGHVS and FQNEAQ. This CDR3 region has 13 residues. Germline trimming cut 5 bases from V and 4 bases from J; bases unmatched to any gene: 1. The CDR3 is CASSGDRNQPQHF. DNA for the CDR3: TGTGCCAGCAGCGGGGACAGGAATCAGCCCCAGCATTTT.

This clonotype occurred a few times. This chain uses TRBV6-4 with TRBJ2-1; TRBD1 or TRBD2 may be the D gene (5 bases each). CDR1 is MRHNA, CDR2 SNTAGT, per germline. The CDR3 runs 14 residues. Trimming stripped 5 bases from V and 5 bases from J, with 13 bases between. The CDR3 protein is CASSRETTDNEQFF. The DNA of the CDR3 is TGTGCCAGCAGTAGGGAGACGACAGACAATGAGCAGTTCTTC.

The V and J genes are TRBV10-3 and TRBJ2-1; TRBD1 agrees at 8 bases. The trim removed 8 bases at V and 7 bases at J, leaving 16 bases unmatched. CDR3 length: 16 amino acids. CDR1 and CDR2 from the germline V gene are ENHRY and SYGVKD. The DNA for the CDR3 is TGTGCCATCCAATCTGTCCGGACAGGGAGCAATAATGAGCAGTTCTTC. Translated, it gives CAIQSVRTGSNNEQFF.